This T cell receptor beta chain was observed in a study of cytomegalovirus exposure and HLA in healthy donors (dated by TCRdb to 2017 to 2019). With respect to the entire study: An earlier analysis of roughly 500 of the donors reported approximately 300 Gb of sequence data and 117 million unique TCR beta sequences obtained from about 179 million T cells. Four or five DR-DQ haplotypes were handled as single units for association and clustering, since linkage in the cohort was strong. Typing coverage differed by locus: A, B, C, DRB1 and DQB1 were typed in about 620-640 donors, DQA1 in approximately 520, DPA1 in 600 to 610, and DPB1 in just under 490. The genetic ancestry cluster associated with self-reported Caucasian donors included 80% to 90% of the roughly 410 genotyped donors. Donor age, sex, ethnicity and CMV serostatus were compiled together with the repertoire data. Class I and class II HLA loci were covered by the typing at four-digit resolution. A later genetic analysis used genome-wide SNP genotypes for about 55% of the 666 donors, treating that subset as a discovery cohort. An early release that covered approximately 600 HLA-typed donors contained approximately 300 gigabases of sequencing data and tens of millions of unique TCR sequences. To study patterns of TCR occurrence, a later analysis re-analyzed previously published TCR beta repertoires from around 700 donors and added high-resolution HLA genotyping. Besides the first cohort of 666 subjects, a separate validation cohort made up of roughly 120 different subjects was used. The study aimed to test whether signatures of past pathogen exposure could be identified by cataloging public T cell receptors. In an earlier analysis of 587 of the donors, high-throughput TCR beta sequencing was used to judge whether each TCR beta V gene segment behaved as functional or pseudogenic. High-throughput TCR immunosequencing, statistical association of individual TCRs with disease status, and machine learning were combined to predict cytomegalovirus infection status. Among almost 400 genotyped donors of the cohort, an average of around 240,000 unique TCR beta nucleotide sequences were sequenced per donor, roughly 20% of them non-productive. Every discovery cohort repertoire had been produced on one sequencing platform. Rather than using new phenotypic data, the later analysis identified candidate immune exposures from TCR beta sequences and from how often those sequences occurred across donors. The study profiled the T cell repertoires of about 640 subjects by immunosequencing and related them to cytomegalovirus serostatus.

With regard to this clone: Its binding antigen is unknown. There are no base qualities to consult, and no much larger clone falls within one base.

At the junction V is shortened by 7 bases and J by 0 bases, with 16 bases in between. CDR1 and CDR2 are read off the germline V gene as LGHNA and YSLEER. The CDR3 runs 16 residues from the cysteine to the phenylalanine. Only the CDR3 region is kept as DNA, spanning 48 bases read in frame from base 1. In total, roughly 670 healthy bone marrow donors made up the cohort. At the time of sampling, all cohort members were nominally healthy, though unrecorded immune exposures were likely present. The donor was CMV seropositive and was included in the group of some 290 seropositive cohort members. Each donor provided a peripheral blood sample, and peripheral blood mononuclear cells were used for TCR beta sequencing. Genomic DNA was extracted from the blood cell samples with the Qiagen DNeasy Blood Extraction Kit. To prepare the library, the immunoSEQ multiplex PCR assay was applied. For the multiplex PCR, a mixture combining 60 forward primers for TCR Vbeta segments and 13 reverse primers for TCR Jbeta segments was used. A multiplex PCR assay on genomic DNA amplified the CDR3 region of rearranged TCR beta genes. On the Illumina HiSeq System, the amplified TCR beta libraries were sequenced as 87-base-pair reads. The original pipeline was this. A later analysis counted about 80 million unique TCR beta chains across the 666 repertoires, and approximately 11 million of these chains were shared by at least two donors. A nearest-neighbor algorithm error-corrected the raw reads and collapsed the reads into unique sequences, merging closely related sequences to remove PCR and sequencing errors. CDR3 sequences were aligned to IMGT reference sequences to assign V, D and J gene segments. Each retained sequence needed at least a six-nucleotide match to both a V gene segment and a J gene segment. A rearrangement counted as productive if the CDR3 had no stop codons and remained in frame with V and J, and every other rearrangement counted as non-productive. Following IMGT convention, CDR3 was defined as the stretch from the second conserved V-encoded cysteine to the conserved J-encoded phenylalanine. In an earlier analysis of 550 to 650 of the donors, sequences lacking an unambiguous match to a single V gene segment were excluded. In an earlier analysis of approximately 560 of the donors, a V segment was called functional when productive rearrangements were above 56.7%, and segregating when the standard deviation between donors exceeded 5%. A statistical classification framework was built for diagnosing cytomegalovirus status from the catalog of TCR beta chain sequences. In a later analysis, TCR nucleotide sequences were compared against IMGT/GENE-DB human TR gene sequences so that V and J genes could be assigned. A later analysis assigned CDR3 sequences and most-parsimonious VDJ recombination scenarios with the TCRdist pipeline. In a later analysis, each TCR beta chain was defined by its CDR3 amino acid sequence together with its V-gene family, and reads without a unique V-gene family were excluded. In a later analysis, 450 to 600 highly shared, low-generation-probability nucleotide sequences were removed to address suspected cross-contamination and a sequencing artifact. In a later analysis, a clonal expansion index was calculated for each public chain from normalized within-repertoire ranks of inferred template counts. Generation probabilities in a later analysis came from a VDJ recombination model fitted to out-of-frame rearrangements, and those results were checked against IGoR. In a later analysis, TCR-TCR, TCR-HLA and TCR-CMV co-occurrence was scored with hypergeometric tests, and a repertoire-size bias correction was applied to TCR pairs. False discovery rates were estimated in a later analysis by permuting HLA or CMV assignments 20 times. In a later analysis, co-occurring TCRs were grouped using DBSCAN, with TCRdist sequence similarity added in when clustering inside HLA-allele-positive subsets. For co-occurrence clustering, repertoires with fewer than 30,000 or more than 120,000 public chains were excluded, along with 5 or 6 repertoires with anomalous nucleotide sharing. This immuneACCESS table, as held by TCRdb, lists in-frame sequences with V and J called but not all clones. Of the missing ones, under half trace to an unresolved V gene in checked studies; the others have no known cause. That table furnishes V, J and clone size, whereas the DNA furnished D and trimming. This sample lists 80,000 or so clones; approximately 74% were detected once. The ten largest clones take up about 20% of the sample.

What the work shows at the level of the full study, not this receptor alone: A further reported finding was that TCR beta sequences accurately predicted the HLA-A and HLA-B alleles for most subjects in the first cohort. A cluster of highly shared sequence variants was judged likely to represent a technical artifact of the sequencing pipeline. A later analysis found that TCR association rates varied across HLA loci, with DRB1 alleles showing the most associated TCRs and HLA-C alleles the fewest. In both the original and validation cohorts, the classifier was reported to diagnose cytomegalovirus status with high specificity and sensitivity. At a false discovery rate of 0.05, a later analysis linked 16,000 or so TCR beta sequences to specific HLA alleles. A later analysis found that HLA-associated TCR beta chains were more clonally expanded and had lower generation probabilities than equally common non-associated chains. The cohort was sequenced for TCR beta chains only, and without alpha or paired-chain data the features that could be detected were limited. Three of the identified cytomegalovirus-associated TCR beta chains were confirmed in vitro to be specific for cytomegalovirus antigens. Because some donors lacked HLA typing at each locus, the association tests relied only on the typed subset. V-gene and J-gene trimming of TCR beta chains was associated with a missense DCLRE1C variant in a later genetic analysis, and the association was replicated in an independent cohort. A total of 150 to 200 TCR beta chains were listed by the study as associated with cytomegalovirus. Strong co-occurrence of HLA alleles, especially DR and DQ, made assigning TCR associations to individual alleles difficult. Because the 87-base-pair reads could not distinguish some IMGT-functional V segments, including TRBV6-2 and TRBV6-3, those segments were excluded. Sequencing depth was assumed to be roughly uniform across donors in the presence/absence analyses, though that assumption may not hold. According to a later analysis, most CMV-associated TCR beta chains appeared to be HLA-restricted, and the HLA associations seemed to be driven largely by CMV exposure. A later genetic analysis reported fewer N-insertions in productive TCRs among donors in an Asian-associated ancestry cluster than the roughly 670-donor mean. It was suggested by the authors that the approach could potentially be generalized to other disease states and immunological phenotypes. While some public TCRs were present in many individuals, most TCR sequences turned up only very rarely across donors. Roughly 17 rarely observed V segments, including chromosome 9 orphons, were excluded from the earlier analysis of several hundred of the donors because counts were too low. An earlier analysis of approximately 530 of the donors showed that most TCR beta V segments appeared in productive rearrangements either about 87% or about 30% of the time, which broadly matched IMGT annotations. Linkage disequilibrium might explain the correlated functional status among segregating V segments, but an unknown experimental factor could not be ruled out. The only immune exposure information available for the cohort was CMV serostatus. A later analysis reported that several top co-occurrence clusters appeared linked to parvovirus B19, influenza, CMV and Epstein-Barr virus.

This sequence uses TRBV4-3 and TRBJ2-1, with a weak D call of TRBD2 (7 bases match). The sequence derives from a man aged 25-40 years in good health and CMV-seropositive. Sequencing used PBMCs. This receptor has the CDR3 CASTPRGEGSYNEQFF. The DNA reads as follows: TGCGCCAGCACCCCAAGGGGGGAGGGCTCCTACAATGAGCAGTTCTTC.